This T cell receptor beta chain derives from a study of breast tumors, draining lymph nodes, adjacent tissues. Findings and limits, study-wide: Compared with basal-like, luminal-like tumors shared significantly more repertoire with nontumor tissue. The lymph node origin of tumor T cells was framed as consistent with a hypothesis, not demonstrated. Tumor TCR diversity was below lymph nodes but above nontumor tissue. Findings are consistent with lymph node origin and intratumoral expansion of most tumor T cells.

Points on this clonotype: Its antigen is as yet unknown. Given a much more abundant clone one base away, this may be a read error.

The lymph nodes were axillary draining lymph nodes from breast cancer patients. Via MiXCR, TCRdb re-called the multiplex PCR reads, giving one row per CDR3 protein. The sample records 270,000 or so distinct CDR3 sequences, about 33% being singletons. Germline V gene sequence: CDR1 SGHAT, CDR2 FQNNGV. The CDR3 length is 19 residues. J is TRBJ2-7 and V is TRBV11-2, with D possibly TRBD2 on 6 matching bases. The sequencing input was axillary lymph node tissue. The receptor was isolated from a female donor with breast cancer. Some clones in this sample may be carry-over from other donors' samples. The CDR3 loop is CAGSLVGATWTLGGYEQYF. DNA for the CDR3: TGTGCCGGCAGCTTAGTAGGGGCGACCTGGACCCTGGGAGGCTACGAGCAGTACTTC.